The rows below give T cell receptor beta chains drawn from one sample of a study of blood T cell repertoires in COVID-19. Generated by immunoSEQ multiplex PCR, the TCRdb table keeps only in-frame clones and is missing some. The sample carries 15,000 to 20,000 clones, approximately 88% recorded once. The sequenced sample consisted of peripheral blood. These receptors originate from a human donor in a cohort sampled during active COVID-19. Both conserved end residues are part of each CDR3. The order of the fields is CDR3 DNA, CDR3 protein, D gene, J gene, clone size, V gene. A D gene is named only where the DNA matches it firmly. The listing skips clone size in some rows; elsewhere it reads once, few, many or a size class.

CDR3 DNA: TGTGCCAGCAGCTCGGACAGGGGGAAAATACCGAGCTATAATTCACCCCTCCACTTT; CDR3 protein: CASSSDRGKIPSYNSPLHF; D gene: TRBD1; J gene: TRBJ1-6; clone size: -; V gene: TRBV5-8
CDR3 DNA: TGTGCCAGCAGTGAAGCGCAGGGCCTAACCTACGAGCAGTACTTC; CDR3 protein: CASSEAQGLTYEQYF; D gene: -; J gene: TRBJ2-7; clone size: -; V gene: TRBV2
CDR3 DNA: TGCGCCAGCAGCCAGATGGGGGGGGCCGCAGATACGCAGTATTTT; CDR3 protein: CASSQMGGAADTQYF; D gene: -; J gene: TRBJ2-3; clone size: -; V gene: TRBV4-1
CDR3 DNA: TGTGCCAGCAGATGGAGGGGGCCAGAGACCCAGTACTTC; CDR3 protein: CASRWRGPETQYF; D gene: -; J gene: TRBJ2-5; clone size: -; V gene: TRBV28
CDR3 DNA: TGTGCCAGCAGCTCCGGGACAGGGATCCACGAGCAGTACTTC; CDR3 protein: CASSSGTGIHEQYF; D gene: TRBD1; J gene: TRBJ2-7; clone size: -; V gene: TRBV7-9
CDR3 DNA: TGTGCCAGTAGCCTCACTATGAACACTGAAGCTTTCTTT; CDR3 protein: CASSLTMNTEAFF; D gene: -; J gene: TRBJ1-1; clone size: -; V gene: TRBV19
CDR3 DNA: TGTGCCAGCAGGCCTACAGGGGGCGCCGGTAATACCATATATTTT; CDR3 protein: CASRPTGGAGNTIYF; D gene: TRBD1; J gene: TRBJ1-3; clone size: -; V gene: TRBV6-5
CDR3 DNA: TGTGCCAGCAGCCGACTCTGGGGGGAGAGGGAGCAGTTCTTC; CDR3 protein: CASSRLWGEREQFF; D gene: -; J gene: TRBJ2-1; clone size: -; V gene: TRBV5-6
CDR3 DNA: TGTGCCAGCAGCTTAGCGGCGGATAGCGGGGCCGTTTACTTC; CDR3 protein: CASSLAADSGAVYF; D gene: TRBD2; J gene: TRBJ2-5; clone size: -; V gene: TRBV7-9
CDR3 DNA: TGTGCCAGTACCTTGACAGGGAGGAGCACTGAAGCTTTCTTT; CDR3 protein: CASTLTGRSTEAFF; D gene: TRBD1; J gene: TRBJ1-1; clone size: -; V gene: TRBV28
CDR3 DNA: TGTGCCAGCAGCCTCTCTAATGGGGACAACTACGAGCAGTACTTC; CDR3 protein: CASSLSNGDNYEQYF; D gene: -; J gene: TRBJ2-7; clone size: -; V gene: TRBV6-2/TRBV6-3
CDR3 DNA: TGTGCCAGCAGCTTAGCGAGACAGGGGTATGATGGCTACACCTTC; CDR3 protein: CASSLARQGYDGYTF; D gene: TRBD1; J gene: TRBJ1-2; clone size: -; V gene: TRBV7-2
CDR3 DNA: TGCAGTGCTAGTGTAGCAGGGAGGGAAACTGAAGCTTTCTTT; CDR3 protein: CSASVAGRETEAFF; D gene: -; J gene: TRBJ1-1; clone size: -; V gene: TRBV20-1
CDR3 DNA: TGTGCCAGTACAGGGTTCACTGAAGCTTTCTTT; CDR3 protein: CASTGFTEAFF; D gene: -; J gene: TRBJ1-1; clone size: -; V gene: TRBV19
CDR3 DNA: TGTGCCAGCAGCTTAACTCGGAGTAATGAGCAGTTCTTC; CDR3 protein: CASSLTRSNEQFF; D gene: -; J gene: TRBJ2-1; clone size: once; V gene: TRBV7-8
CDR3 DNA: TGTGCCAGCTCACCAATCCAACTGTTTGGCTACACCTTC; CDR3 protein: CASSPIQLFGYTF; D gene: -; J gene: TRBJ1-2; clone size: -; V gene: TRBV18
CDR3 DNA: TGTGCCTCCACAGGACCCCACCCCTCTGGGGCCAACGTCCTGACTTTC; CDR3 protein: CASTGPHPSGANVLTF; D gene: -; J gene: TRBJ2-6; clone size: -; V gene: TRBV10-3
CDR3 DNA: TGTGCCAGCAGTTACATCTTGGCAGGGGGTTCACCCCTCCACTTT; CDR3 protein: CASSYILAGGSPLHF; D gene: TRBD1; J gene: TRBJ1-6; clone size: -; V gene: TRBV6-2/TRBV6-3
CDR3 DNA: TGTGCCAGCAGTGGCATCGGGGGCACAGATACGCAGTATTTT; CDR3 protein: CASSGIGGTDTQYF; D gene: -; J gene: TRBJ2-3; clone size: once; V gene: TRBV5-5
CDR3 DNA: TGTGCCAGCAGGGATCACCCACCGATCTGGCGGCTCGACACAGATACGCAGTATTTT; CDR3 protein: CASRDHPPIWRLDTDTQYF; D gene: -; J gene: TRBJ2-3; clone size: -; V gene: TRBV2
CDR3 DNA: TGCGCCAGCAGCTTTGGGGGACAGGGCCCAAGTGGCACTGAAGCTTTCTTT; CDR3 protein: CASSFGGQGPSGTEAFF; D gene: TRBD1; J gene: TRBJ1-1; clone size: -; V gene: TRBV5-1
CDR3 DNA: TGTGCCAGCAGTTTTGCAGCGGGGGGGCCGAACACCGGGGAGCTGTTTTTT; CDR3 protein: CASSFAAGGPNTGELFF; D gene: TRBD2; J gene: TRBJ2-2; clone size: -; V gene: TRBV6-4
CDR3 DNA: TGTGCCAGCAGTCACTTTAGTTCCGCCCAAGAGACCCAGTACTTC; CDR3 protein: CASSHFSSAQETQYF; D gene: -; J gene: TRBJ2-5; clone size: -; V gene: TRBV28
CDR3 DNA: TGTGCCAGCAGCCAAGAAGGCTGGGGCGGCACAGATACGCAGTATTTT; CDR3 protein: CASSQEGWGGTDTQYF; D gene: -; J gene: TRBJ2-3; clone size: once; V gene: TRBV4-2
CDR3 DNA: TGTGCCAGCAGCCCCAAGGCAGGGGGCTTAGCAAAGGAGCAGTACTTC; CDR3 protein: CASSPKAGGLAKEQYF; D gene: TRBD1; J gene: TRBJ2-7; clone size: -; V gene: TRBV7-8
CDR3 DNA: TGTGCCAGCAGTTTTGGTCCCGGACAGGGGGCGTCTAATGAAAAACTGTTTTTT; CDR3 protein: CASSFGPGQGASNEKLFF; D gene: TRBD1; J gene: TRBJ1-4; clone size: few; V gene: TRBV28
CDR3 DNA: TGTGCTAGTGGTCCAGACAGGAGCAATCAGCCCCAGCATTTT; CDR3 protein: CASGPDRSNQPQHF; D gene: -; J gene: TRBJ1-5; clone size: -; V gene: TRBV12-5
CDR3 DNA: TGCGCCAGCAGCCAACCTAGACTAGTACACTCCTACAATGAGCAGTTCTTC; CDR3 protein: CASSQPRLVHSYNEQFF; D gene: -; J gene: TRBJ2-1; clone size: few; V gene: TRBV4-1
CDR3 DNA: TGTGCCAGTGCAACCCGCGGAGGGCGGGGTATCGGCTACACCTTC; CDR3 protein: CASATRGGRGIGYTF; D gene: -; J gene: TRBJ1-2; clone size: -; V gene: TRBV19
CDR3 DNA: TGCGCCAGCAGCTCGACGGACAGGGGGGCGAAAGGCTACACCTTC; CDR3 protein: CASSSTDRGAKGYTF; D gene: TRBD1; J gene: TRBJ1-2; clone size: -; V gene: TRBV4-3
CDR3 DNA: TGTGCCAGCAGCTTAGGGCAGGGCACTGAAGCTTTCTTT; CDR3 protein: CASSLGQGTEAFF; D gene: -; J gene: TRBJ1-1; clone size: -; V gene: TRBV7-3